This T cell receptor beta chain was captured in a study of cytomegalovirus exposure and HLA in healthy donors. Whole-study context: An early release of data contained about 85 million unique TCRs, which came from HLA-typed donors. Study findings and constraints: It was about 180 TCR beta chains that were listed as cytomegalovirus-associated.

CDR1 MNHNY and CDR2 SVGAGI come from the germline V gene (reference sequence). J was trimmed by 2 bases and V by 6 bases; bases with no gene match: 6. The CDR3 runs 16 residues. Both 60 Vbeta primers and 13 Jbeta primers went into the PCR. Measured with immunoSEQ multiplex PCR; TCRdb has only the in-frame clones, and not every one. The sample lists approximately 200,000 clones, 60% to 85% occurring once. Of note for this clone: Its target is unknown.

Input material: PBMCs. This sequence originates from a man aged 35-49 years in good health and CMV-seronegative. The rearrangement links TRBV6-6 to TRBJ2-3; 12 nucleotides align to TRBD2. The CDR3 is CASRRTSGITTDTQYF. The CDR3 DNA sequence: TGTGCCAGCAGGCGGACTAGCGGGATTACCACAGATACGCAGTATTTT.